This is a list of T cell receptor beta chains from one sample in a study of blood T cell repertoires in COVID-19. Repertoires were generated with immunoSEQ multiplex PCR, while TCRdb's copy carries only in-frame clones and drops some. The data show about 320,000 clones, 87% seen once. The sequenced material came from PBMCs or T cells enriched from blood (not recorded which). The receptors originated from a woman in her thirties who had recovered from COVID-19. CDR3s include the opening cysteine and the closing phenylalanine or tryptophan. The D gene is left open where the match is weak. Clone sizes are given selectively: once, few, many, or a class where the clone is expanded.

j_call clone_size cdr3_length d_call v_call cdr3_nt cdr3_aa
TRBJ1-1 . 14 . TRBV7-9 TGTGCCAGCAGGGAGTCCGGAGGGAGCACTGAAGCTTTCTTT CASRESGGSTEAFF
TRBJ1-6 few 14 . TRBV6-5 TGTGCCAGCAGCCTTAAGGGCAGGGATTCACCCCTCCACTTT CASSLKGRDSPLHF
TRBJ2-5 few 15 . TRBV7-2 TGTGCCAGCAGCCACACAGTCGTCACGCAAGAGACCCAGTACTTC CASSHTVVTQETQYF
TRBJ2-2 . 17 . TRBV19 TGTGCCAGTAGAGAACCCGCGGGACGGACGAACACCGGGGAGCTGTTTTTT CASREPAGRTNTGELFF
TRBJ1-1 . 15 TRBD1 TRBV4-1 TGCGCCAGCAGCCCAGGACAGGGGGCCTCCACTGAAGCTTTCTTT CASSPGQGASTEAFF
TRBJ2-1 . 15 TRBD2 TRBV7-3 TGTGCCAGCAGTGAACTAGCGGGGGGGCCCAATGAGCAGTTCTTC CASSELAGGPNEQFF
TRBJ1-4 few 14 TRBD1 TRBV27 TGTGCCAGCAGTTCAGGGGGCGCCCGGGAAAAACTGTTTTTT CASSSGGAREKLFF
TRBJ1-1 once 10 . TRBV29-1 TGCGGATACAGGGATAGTGAAGCTTTCTTT CGYRDSEAFF
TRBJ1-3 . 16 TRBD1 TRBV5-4 TGTGCCAGCAGCCCGGGACAGGGGGCTACGGGAAACACCATATATTTT CASSPGQGATGNTIYF
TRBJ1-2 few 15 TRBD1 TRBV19 TGTGCCAGTAGCGAGTTGGGACAGCGCTTCTATGGCTACACCTTC CASSELGQRFYGYTF
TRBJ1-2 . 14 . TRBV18 TGTGCCAGCTCACCGGCAGGGGCTAACTATGGCTACACCTTC CASSPAGANYGYTF
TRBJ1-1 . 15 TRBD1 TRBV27 TGTGCCAGCAGTTCGGGACAGGGGGCGTACACTGAAGCTTTCTTT CASSSGQGAYTEAFF
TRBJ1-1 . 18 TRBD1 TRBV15 TGTGCCACCAGCAGAAACCGAAACAGGGGGCTAGGGAGCACTGAAGCTTTCTTT CATSRNRNRGLGSTEAFF
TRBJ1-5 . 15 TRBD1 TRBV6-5 TGTGCCAGCAGTTTTCAGGGGGAGAGCAATCAGCCCCAGCATTTT CASSFQGESNQPQHF
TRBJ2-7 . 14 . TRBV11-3 TGTGCCAGCAGCGCCTCAGGTGACGGCTACGAGCAGTACTTC CASSASGDGYEQYF
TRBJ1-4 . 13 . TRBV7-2 TGTGCCAGCAGCTTAGCGTCGGAGGAAAAACTGTTTTTT CASSLASEEKLFF
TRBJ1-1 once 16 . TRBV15 TGTGCCACCCGCCCAGAGGGGGGGCTGGTGTTCACTGAAGCTTTCTTT CATRPEGGLVFTEAFF
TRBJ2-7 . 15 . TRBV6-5 TGTGCCAGCAGTAACGGACAGGGAGGGACCTACGAGCAGTACTTC CASSNGQGGTYEQYF
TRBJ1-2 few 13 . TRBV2 TGTGCCAGCATTCGACAGCCTGGCTATGGCTACACCTTC CASIRQPGYGYTF
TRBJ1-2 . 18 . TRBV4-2 TGTGCCAGCAGCCAAGACCCCTTCCGGGCCACAGGGTTAGGTGGCTACACCTTC CASSQDPFRATGLGGYTF
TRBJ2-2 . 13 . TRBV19 TGTGCCAGTAGTATAGCAGGGACCGGGGAGCTGTTTTTT CASSIAGTGELFF
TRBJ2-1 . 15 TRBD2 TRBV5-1 TGCGCCAGCAGCGTGACTAGCGGAGCCTACAATGAGCAGTTCTTC CASSVTSGAYNEQFF
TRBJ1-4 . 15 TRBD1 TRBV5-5 TGTGCCAGCAGCCCACCGGGACAGGGTGGTGAAAAACTGTTTTTT CASSPPGQGGEKLFF
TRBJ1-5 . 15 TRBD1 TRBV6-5 TGTGCCAGCAGAGGGCCAGGGGGCAGCAATCAGCCCCAGCATTTT CASRGPGGSNQPQHF
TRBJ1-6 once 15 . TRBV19 TGTGCCACCACGACAGAGAGCTCCTATAATTCACCCCTCCACTTT CATTTESSYNSPLHF
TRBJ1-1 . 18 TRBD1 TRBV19 TGTGCCAGTAGTGCCCAACCCCGGACAGGGCTAGGGGACACTGAAGCTTTCTTT CASSAQPRTGLGDTEAFF
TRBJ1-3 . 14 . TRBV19 TGTGCCAGTAGTATTGGGAGGGATCGGAACACCATATATTTT CASSIGRDRNTIYF
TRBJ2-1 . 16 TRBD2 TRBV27 TGTGCCAGCAGTTTCTTAGCGGGGCACTCCTACAATGAGCAGTTCTTC CASSFLAGHSYNEQFF
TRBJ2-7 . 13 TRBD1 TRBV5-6 TGTGCCAGCAGGACGGGACAGGGCTACGAGCAGTACTTC CASRTGQGYEQYF
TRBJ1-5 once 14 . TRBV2 TGTGCCAGCAGTGAAAAACACCCGGCGGAGCCCCAGCATTTT CASSEKHPAEPQHF
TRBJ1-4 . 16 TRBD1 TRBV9 TGTGCCAGCAGCGTAGGTGACAGGGGGCTGAATGAAAAACTGTTTTTT CASSVGDRGLNEKLFF
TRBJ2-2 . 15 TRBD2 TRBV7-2 TGTGCCAGCAGTAAGGGACTAGGGGACACCGGGGAGCTGTTTTTT CASSKGLGDTGELFF
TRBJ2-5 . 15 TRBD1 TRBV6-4 TGTGCCAGCACCGGGACAGGGGTTCGACAAGAGACCCAGTACTTC CASTGTGVRQETQYF
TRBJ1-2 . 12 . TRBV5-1 TGCGCCAGCAGCCTAGAAATGTTTGGCTACACCTTC CASSLEMFGYTF
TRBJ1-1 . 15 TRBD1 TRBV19 TGTGCCAGTAGTCCTGCAGACAGGGGGACCCCTGAAGCTTTCTTT CASSPADRGTPEAFF
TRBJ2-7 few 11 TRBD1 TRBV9 TGTGCCAGCAGCCGGGACAGCGAGCAGTACTTC CASSRDSEQYF
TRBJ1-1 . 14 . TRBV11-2 TGTGCCAGCAGCCCTCGGACAAGGAACACTGAAGCTTTCTTT CASSPRTRNTEAFF
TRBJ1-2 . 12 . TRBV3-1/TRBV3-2 TGTGCCAGCAGCCCAGGGTGGAATGGCTACACCTTC CASSPGWNGYTF
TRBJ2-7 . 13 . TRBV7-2 TGTGCCAGCAGCGTAGACAGCCTCTACGAGCAGTACTTC CASSVDSLYEQYF
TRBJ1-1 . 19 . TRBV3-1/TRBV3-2 TGTGCCAGCAGCCCCTTATTTGGTTCCATGGCAAACATGAACACTGAAGCTTTCTTT CASSPLFGSMANMNTEAFF
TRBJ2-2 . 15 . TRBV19 TGTGCCAGCAACAGGCAGGTTATGGGCACCGGGGAGCTGTTTTTT CASNRQVMGTGELFF
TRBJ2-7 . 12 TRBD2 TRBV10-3 TGTGCCACCGGGACTAGCGTCTACGAGCAGTACTTC CATGTSVYEQYF
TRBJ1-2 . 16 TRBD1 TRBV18 TGTGCCAGCTCACCCTTCCCAACAGGGGCGTTTGATGGCTACACCTTC CASSPFPTGAFDGYTF
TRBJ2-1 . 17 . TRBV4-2 TGTGCCAGCAGCCAAGGGGGCCTCGTAGCACCTTACAATGAGCAGTTCTTC CASSQGGLVAPYNEQFF
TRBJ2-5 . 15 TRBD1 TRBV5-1 TGCGCCAGCAGCTTGGGGGGACAGGCCGTAGAGACCCAGTACTTC CASSLGGQAVETQYF